Sequencing of this T cell receptor (beta chain) was carried out in a study of somatic mutations in cytotoxic T cells in rheumatoid arthritis. V lost 2 bases to trimming and J lost 0 bases, with 11 bases between them. This CDR3 has 17 residues. Germline lookup yields CDR1 SGHVS and CDR2 FQNEAQ. The study, taken as a whole, reports: In the expanded CD8+ clones, the antigen targets remained unknown. Increasing age coincided with elevated CD8+ clonality among rheumatoid arthritis patients, though not among healthy controls.

Generated by immunoSEQ multiplex PCR, the TCRdb table keeps only in-frame clones and is missing some. Among roughly 20,000 clones listed, about 65% were seen once. Of note for this clone: Its antigen remains unknown.

Magnetic beads with positive selection isolated CD4+ and CD8+ fractions, whose purity was verified by flow cytometry. The clonotype comes from an adult with rheumatoid arthritis. The rearrangement joins TRBV7-8 to TRBJ2-6; a weak D match, TRBD2 (5 bases). Sequenced material: CD8+ T cells sorted from blood. The CDR3 DNA reads as TGTGCCAGCAGCTTATTCGCGCTAGCCTCTGGGGCCAACGTCCTGACTTTC. This gives the protein CASSLFALASGANVLTF.